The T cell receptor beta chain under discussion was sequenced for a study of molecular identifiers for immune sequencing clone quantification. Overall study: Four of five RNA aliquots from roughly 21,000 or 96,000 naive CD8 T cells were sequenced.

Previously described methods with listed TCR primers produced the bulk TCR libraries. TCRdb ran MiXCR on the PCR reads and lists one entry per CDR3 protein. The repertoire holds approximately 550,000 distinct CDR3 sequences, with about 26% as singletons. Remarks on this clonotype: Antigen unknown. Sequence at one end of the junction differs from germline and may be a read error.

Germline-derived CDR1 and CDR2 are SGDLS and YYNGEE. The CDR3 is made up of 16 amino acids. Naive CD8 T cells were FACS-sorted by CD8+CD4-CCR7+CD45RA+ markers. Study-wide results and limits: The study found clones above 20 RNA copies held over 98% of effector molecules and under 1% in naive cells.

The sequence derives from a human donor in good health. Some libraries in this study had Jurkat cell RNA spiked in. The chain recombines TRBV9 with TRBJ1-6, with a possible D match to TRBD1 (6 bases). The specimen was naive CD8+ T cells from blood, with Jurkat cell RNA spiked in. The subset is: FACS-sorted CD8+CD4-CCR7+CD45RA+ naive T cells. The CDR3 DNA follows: TGTGCCAGCAGCCCTAGTTCGACAGGAGTTGGATCACCCCTCCCCTTT. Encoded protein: CASSPSSTGVGSPLPF.